This record looks at one T cell receptor beta chain sequence and its context. As yet, its antigen is unknown. CDR1 is MNHNS, CDR2 SASEGT, per germline. This CDR3 is 15 amino acids long. V trimming: 6 bases; J trimming: 8 bases; junction bases outside the gene matches: 7. This record comes from a study of T cells after posttransplantation cyclophosphamide. Regarding the study as a whole: Recipient CMV seropositivity and CMV reactivation strongly tracked TRB clonality.

Data came from immunoSEQ multiplex PCR; TCRdb stores just in-frame clones and leaves some out. This repertoire holds 25,000 to 30,000 clones, and none appear only once. Peripheral blood was collected from the related graft donor on the marrow donation day. The TCR originated in a man aged 45-65 years in good health, CMV-negative, and a related stem cell transplant donor. The sequencing sample was made of PBMCs. The genes are TRBV6-1 and TRBJ1-4, with 12 bases matching TRBD1. The CDR3 here is CASRPGQGAREKLFF. CDR3 sequence (DNA): TGTGCCAGCAGACCGGGACAGGGGGCGAGGGAAAAACTGTTTTTT.